Following are 16 T cell receptor beta chains from one sample sequenced in a study of control samples from healthy donors and cancer patients. TCRdb's table, derived via immunoSEQ multiplex PCR, lists solely in-frame clones and lacks some. The data show 95,000 to 150,000 clones, 91% seen once. Sequencing was carried out using blood. These receptors all stem from a woman between 18 and 29 years old in good health.

V gene TRBV2 combines with J gene TRBJ1-2; perhaps TRBD1 as D (6 bases). The ends were cut back, 4 bases at V and 4 bases at J, with 22 bases in the middle. CDR1 and CDR2 from the germline V gene are SNHLY and FYNNEI. The CDR3 sequence is 17 residues long. The CDR3 reads CASSVAERRQGSYGYTF. CDR3 coding DNA: TGTGCCAGCAGTGTCGCCGAGCGTAGGCAGGGGAGCTATGGCTACACCTTC.

The CDR3 protein is CASSFLSGGYTEAFF. As DNA, the CDR3 is TGTGCCAGCAGTTTTCTTAGCGGGGGGTACACTGAAGCTTTCTTT. The V and J genes are TRBV27 and TRBJ1-1, with D maybe TRBD1 (5 bases). The germline CDR1 and CDR2 sequences are MNHEY and SMNVEV (reference sequence). The CDR3 covers 15 residues. V lost 3 bases, J lost 3 bases, and 14 bases lay in between.

The V call is TRBV4-2, the J call TRBJ1-2; the D gene is possibly TRBD1 (6 bases). Germline CDR1 is LGHNA and CDR2 is YNFKEQ. This CDR3 comprises 14 residues. Trimming shortened V by 0 bases and J by 4 bases, and 9 bases separated the two germline ends. This CDR3 reads CASSQDQGGYGYTF. DNA of the CDR3: TGTGCCAGCAGCCAAGATCAAGGGGGCTATGGCTACACCTTC.

V and J are TRBV7-9 and TRBJ1-1, with D possibly matching TRBD1 (5 bases). The V gene's germline CDR1 is SEHNR and CDR2 FQNEAQ (reference sequence). Trimming removed 3 bases from V and 13 bases from J, with 18 bases in between. The CDR3 sequence is 13 residues long. This CDR3 reads CASSFYGGGNDFF. The CDR3 nucleotides read TGTGCCAGCAGCTTCTATGGCGGGGGGAACGATTTCTTT.

This chain connects TRBV3-1 (or the pseudogene TRBV3-2) to TRBJ1-1; D is unresolved. The germline V gene has CDR1 LGHDT and CDR2 YNNKEL (reference sequence). The CDR3 contains 13 residues. Between the trimmed V and J ends, which lost 4 bases and 10 bases, there was a span of 16 bases. Written as DNA, the CDR3 is TGTGCCAGCAGCCCCGCCCCCTCCGCCGGAGCTTTCTTT. It yields the protein CASSPAPSAGAFF.

The chain is built from TRBV6-2 or TRBV6-3 and TRBJ2-1; TRBD2 matches at 10 bases. Looked up from germline, CDR1 is MNHEY and CDR2 is SVGEGT. V was pared by 4 bases and J by 10 bases, with 13 bases of the junction left unmatched. The CDR3 is made up of 16 amino acids. The CDR3 region has the DNA TGTGCCAGCAGTTCCCACCCTAGCGGGAGACCATGGGAGCAGTTCTTC. This sequence encodes CASSSHPSGRPWEQFF.

This chain joins TRBV4-3 and TRBJ2-6, with a tentative D call TRBD2 (5 bases). Germline-derived CDR1 and CDR2 are LGHNA and YSLEER. Trimming cost V 4 bases and J 0 bases, with 7 bases left between them. The CDR3 runs to 15 residues. CDR3 amino acids: CASSLGVSGANVLTF. CDR3 nucleotide sequence: TGCGCCAGCAGCCTCGGGGTCTCTGGGGCCAACGTCCTGACTTTC.

This chain connects TRBV11-2 to TRBJ2-7; weak D call: TRBD1 (7 bases). CDR1 is SGHAT, CDR2 FQNNGV, per germline. The V end was cut by 3 bases, the J end by 4 bases, with 16 bases between. This CDR3 has 15 residues. The CDR3 sequence: CASSLSRGVAYEQYF. The CDR3 bases are TGTGCCAGCAGCTTGAGCAGGGGGGTGGCTTACGAGCAGTACTTC.

This clone was observed a single time. V usage is TRBV20-1 and J usage is TRBJ2-1; 9 positions agree with TRBD2. V lost 3 bases, J lost 7 bases, and 10 bases stayed unmatched. CDR1 and CDR2 from the germline V gene are DFQATT and SNEGSKA (reference sequence). The CDR3 runs to 15 residues. CDR3 nucleotide sequence: TGCAGTGCTAGTAGGTCCAGCGGGGGGACGAATGAGCAGTTCTTC. This translates into CSASRSSGGTNEQFF.

The rearrangement joins TRBV29-1 to TRBJ2-5, with 7 bases matching TRBD1. Germline V lookup: CDR1 SQVTM, CDR2 ANQGSEA. Trimming took 7 bases from V and 9 from J; bases not matched to a gene: 23. The CDR3 is made up of 16 amino acids. CDR3: CSAAGVGGRAPRAQYF. DNA for the CDR3: TGCAGCGCCGCCGGTGTAGGGGGCAGGGCCCCCAGGGCCCAGTACTTC.

The chain has TRBV27 and TRBJ2-7, with D possibly matching TRBD1 (7 bases). V was shortened by 3 bases and J by 0 bases, with 15 bases between the two germline ends. The CDR3 is 16 residues long. CDR1 and CDR2 from the germline V gene are MNHEY and SMNVEV (reference sequence). Here the CDR3 DNA reads TGTGCCAGCAGTTTTCGCCCAGGGGGGAGCTCCTACGAGCAGTACTTC. This translates into CASSFRPGGSSYEQYF.

This clone was seen a handful of times. The chain joins TRBV6-6 to TRBJ2-7, with D unclear. Germline lookup yields CDR1 MNHNY and CDR2 SVGAGI (reference sequence). V dropped 6 bases and J dropped 0 bases, with 6 bases sitting between them. The CDR3 contains 12 residues. CDR3 in amino acids: CASSRTSYEQYF. CDR3 bases: TGTGCCAGCAGCCGGACCTCCTACGAGCAGTACTTC.

The gene calls are TRBV5-1 and TRBJ2-2, with D possibly matching TRBD1 (6 bases). Trimming shortened V by 4 bases and J by 5 bases, and 12 bases separated the two germline ends. The CDR3 extends over 14 amino acids. Per germline, CDR1 SGHRS and CDR2 YFSETQ. The CDR3 DNA reads as TGCGCCAGCAGCGGGGGACAAAGGACCGGGGAGCTGTTTTTT. Translation gives CASSGGQRTGELFF.

The J gene is TRBJ1-6, the V gene TRBV18, with a tentative D call TRBD1 (5 bases). The CDR3 is 19 residues long. V was trimmed by 4 bases and J by 5 bases, leaving 24 bases between them. Germline CDR1 and CDR2: KGHSH and LQKENI. The CDR3 nucleotides are TGTGCCAGCTCACTTTTTGGACACAACCGTGATCGAAATAATTCACCCCTCCACTTT. Translating gives CASSLFGHNRDRNNSPLHF.

The chain combines TRBV28 with TRBJ2-1; perhaps TRBD1 as D (5 bases). Germline values: CDR1 MDHEN, CDR2 SYDVKM. This CDR3 has 16 residues. With 2 bases removed from V and 6 bases from J, the gap between germline ends came to 17 bases. The CDR3 coding sequence is TGTGCCAGCAGTTTAGTTCCTAGACAGATGCCCAATGAGCAGTTCTTC. Encoded protein: CASSLVPRQMPNEQFF.

This rearrangement joins TRBV9 to TRBJ1-3; the D gene is possibly TRBD1 (5 bases). Trimming removed 3 bases from V and 0 bases from J, with 13 bases in between. CDR1 is SGDLS, CDR2 YYNGEE, per germline. The CDR3 has 16 amino acids. CDR3: CASSETDFFSGNTIYF. The CDR3 DNA reads as TGTGCCAGCAGCGAGACAGACTTTTTCTCTGGAAACACCATATATTTT.